Detailed here is one TCR beta chain. What it recognizes is unknown. CDR3 size: 15 residues. V was pared by 0 bases and J by 8 bases, with 14 bases between. Germline-derived CDR1 and CDR2 are LGHDT and YNNKEL (reference sequence). The data derive from a study of identical twins. Points from the study as a whole: For zero-insertion analyses, partial confounding could come from invariant MAIT and iNKT cells. Researchers reported excess low generation probability among twin-shared out-of-frame alpha sequences.

All donors were healthy Caucasians. Carrying unique molecular identifiers, the cDNA also gained a universal primer site through template switching. TCRdb reprocessed the 5' RACE reads with MiXCR, giving one entry per CDR3 protein. The table records some 710,000 distinct CDR3 sequences, around 6.1% of them present only once. The sequencing input was naive T cells sorted from blood. The chain uses TRBV3-1 and TRBJ2-1; D call uncertain. The sequence was collected from a man aged 18-30 years in good health. CDR3 nucleotide sequence: TGTGCCAGCAGCCAAGAAGTCGGGCGATTCGATGAGCAGTTCTTC. This encodes CASSQEVGRFDEQFF.